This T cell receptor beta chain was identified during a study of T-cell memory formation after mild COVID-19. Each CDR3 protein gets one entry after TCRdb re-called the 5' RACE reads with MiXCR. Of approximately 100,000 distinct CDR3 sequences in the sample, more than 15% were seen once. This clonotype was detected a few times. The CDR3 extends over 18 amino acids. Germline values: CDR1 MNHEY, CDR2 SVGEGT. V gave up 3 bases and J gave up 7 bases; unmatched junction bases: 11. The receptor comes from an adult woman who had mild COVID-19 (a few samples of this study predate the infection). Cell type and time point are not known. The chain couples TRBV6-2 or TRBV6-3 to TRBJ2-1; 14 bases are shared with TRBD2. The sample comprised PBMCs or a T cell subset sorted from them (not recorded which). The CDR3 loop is CASSYLGTSGSRWNEQFF. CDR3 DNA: TGTGCCAGCAGTTATCTTGGGACTAGCGGGAGTCGGTGGAATGAGCAGTTCTTC.